This is a list of T cell receptor beta chains from one sample in a study of T-cell reconstitution after alpha-beta-depleted transplantation in children. TCRdb re-analysed the PCR reads in MiXCR, keeping a single row per CDR3 protein. This sample yields 130,000 or so distinct CDR3 sequences, of which 9.5% to 10% are seen a single time; 20% to 30% belongs to the top ten. The source material was PBMCs, mostly from graft donor cells, sampled 180 days after TCRalphabeta/CD19-depleted stem cell transplant. These receptors originate from a girl in the first two years of life who had a stem cell transplant for combined immunodeficiency, so the T cells may come from the graft donor. The CDR3 runs from the conserved cysteine through the conserved F or W. Fields, in order: clone size, D gene, V gene, J gene, CDR3 length, CDR3 protein, CDR3 DNA. The D gene is left open where the match is weak. The size of a clone is reported for some rows only, either as once, few or many, or as a class for expanded clones.

abundance: -
d_gene: -
v_gene: TRBV10-3
j_gene: TRBJ2-7
len: 11
CDR3aa: CAIRDSYEQYF
CDR3nt: TGTGCCATCAGGGACTCCTACGAGCAGTACTTC

abundance: many
d_gene: -
v_gene: TRBV20-1
j_gene: TRBJ2-7
len: 14
CDR3aa: CSARDLDFRHEQYF
CDR3nt: TGCAGTGCTAGAGATTTGGACTTTCGCCACGAGCAGTACTTC

abundance: -
d_gene: -
v_gene: TRBV9
j_gene: TRBJ1-2
len: 15
CDR3aa: CASSVFEGDPYGYTF
CDR3nt: TGTGCCAGCAGCGTATTTGAGGGCGATCCCTATGGCTACACCTTC

abundance: many
d_gene: -
v_gene: TRBV20-1
j_gene: TRBJ2-7
len: 12
CDR3aa: CSAPTQGYEQYF
CDR3nt: TGCAGTGCTCCTACTCAGGGCTACGAGCAGTACTTC

abundance: -
d_gene: -
v_gene: TRBV29-1
j_gene: TRBJ2-5
len: 10
CDR3aa: CSEGGETQYF
CDR3nt: TGCAGCGAGGGAGGAGAGACCCAGTACTTC

abundance: many
d_gene: -
v_gene: TRBV11-2
j_gene: TRBJ1-6
len: 17
CDR3aa: CASSLDPARNYNSPLHF
CDR3nt: TGTGCCAGCAGCTTAGACCCGGCAAGGAACTATAATTCACCCCTCCACTTT

abundance: -
d_gene: -
v_gene: TRBV7-8
j_gene: TRBJ2-7
len: 14
CDR3aa: CASSLRPTGIEQYF
CDR3nt: TGTGCCAGCAGCTTACGACCTACAGGGATCGAGCAGTACTTC

abundance: -
d_gene: -
v_gene: TRBV20-1
j_gene: TRBJ1-5
len: 13
CDR3aa: CSARDSRNQPQHF
CDR3nt: TGCAGTGCTAGGGACAGCCGCAATCAGCCCCAGCATTTT

abundance: -
d_gene: -
v_gene: TRBV5-1
j_gene: TRBJ1-6
len: 16
CDR3aa: CASSPKPSSYNSPLHF
CDR3nt: TGCGCCAGCAGCCCCAAGCCGAGCTCCTATAATTCACCCCTCCACTTT

abundance: many
d_gene: -
v_gene: TRBV7-2
j_gene: TRBJ2-7
len: 15
CDR3aa: CASSLTGTVTYEQYF
CDR3nt: TGTGCCAGCAGCCTTACCGGGACTGTGACCTACGAGCAGTACTTC

abundance: -
d_gene: -
v_gene: TRBV7-2
j_gene: TRBJ2-5
len: 15
CDR3aa: CASNNPGVPKETQYF
CDR3nt: TGTGCCAGCAACAACCCCGGCGTCCCCAAAGAGACCCAGTACTTC

abundance: few
d_gene: -
v_gene: TRBV4-2
j_gene: TRBJ2-5
len: 14
CDR3aa: CASSQDGAGETQYF
CDR3nt: TGTGCCAGCAGCCAAGATGGGGCAGGGGAGACCCAGTACTTC

abundance: many
d_gene: -
v_gene: TRBV20-1
j_gene: TRBJ2-1
len: 11
CDR3aa: CSARVAGEQFF
CDR3nt: TGCAGTGCTAGAGTGGCCGGTGAGCAGTTCTTC

abundance: many
d_gene: TRBD2
v_gene: TRBV29-1
j_gene: TRBJ2-1
len: 11
CDR3aa: CSLGGYNEQFF
CDR3nt: TGCAGCTTGGGGGGGTACAATGAGCAGTTCTTC

abundance: few
d_gene: -
v_gene: TRBV6-2/TRBV6-3
j_gene: TRBJ1-5
len: 16
CDR3aa: CASSRGQQGSNQPQHF
CDR3nt: TGTGCCAGCAGCCGGGGTCAACAGGGAAGCAATCAGCCCCAGCATTTT

abundance: -
d_gene: -
v_gene: TRBV5-1
j_gene: TRBJ2-5
len: 14
CDR3aa: CASSLVLPEETQYF
CDR3nt: TGCGCCAGCAGCTTGGTCCTACCGGAAGAGACCCAGTACTTC

abundance: many
d_gene: -
v_gene: TRBV20-1
j_gene: TRBJ2-7
len: 13
CDR3aa: CSARVGLIYEQYF
CDR3nt: TGCAGTGCTAGGGTCGGACTCATCTACGAGCAGTACTTC

abundance: many
d_gene: -
v_gene: TRBV10-3
j_gene: TRBJ2-7
len: 15
CDR3aa: CAISEGGTVIYEQYF
CDR3nt: TGTGCCATCAGTGAAGGAGGGACGGTCATTTACGAGCAGTACTTC

abundance: few
d_gene: -
v_gene: TRBV6-2/TRBV6-3
j_gene: TRBJ2-3
len: 16
CDR3aa: CASSYSRTPPVDTQYF
CDR3nt: TGTGCCAGCAGTTACTCGAGGACTCCGCCGGTAGATACGCAGTATTTT

abundance: -
d_gene: TRBD2
v_gene: TRBV29-1
j_gene: TRBJ2-7
len: 15
CDR3aa: CSVESRRGVSYEQYF
CDR3nt: TGCAGCGTTGAAAGCCGGCGGGGGGTCTCCTACGAGCAGTACTTC

abundance: few
d_gene: -
v_gene: TRBV14
j_gene: TRBJ1-6
len: 16
CDR3aa: CASSQDLRTLNSPLHF
CDR3nt: TGTGCCAGCAGCCAAGATCTAAGGACTCTTAATTCACCCCTCCACTTT

abundance: -
d_gene: TRBD1
v_gene: TRBV18
j_gene: TRBJ2-7
len: 13
CDR3aa: CASSRTGNDEQYF
CDR3nt: TGTGCCAGCTCACGGACAGGGAACGACGAGCAGTACTTC

abundance: few
d_gene: -
v_gene: TRBV15
j_gene: TRBJ1-6
len: 14
CDR3aa: CATSRDSQNSPLHF
CDR3nt: TGTGCCACCAGCAGAGACAGTCAAAATTCACCCCTCCACTTT

abundance: -
d_gene: -
v_gene: TRBV10-3
j_gene: TRBJ2-5
len: 14
CDR3aa: CAISDGDSQETQYF
CDR3nt: TGTGCCATCAGTGACGGGGACTCCCAAGAGACCCAGTACTTC

abundance: -
d_gene: -
v_gene: TRBV7-2
j_gene: TRBJ2-1
len: 16
CDR3aa: CASSLWAGAAYNEQFF
CDR3nt: TGTGCCAGCAGCTTATGGGCCGGGGCGGCCTACAATGAGCAGTTCTTC